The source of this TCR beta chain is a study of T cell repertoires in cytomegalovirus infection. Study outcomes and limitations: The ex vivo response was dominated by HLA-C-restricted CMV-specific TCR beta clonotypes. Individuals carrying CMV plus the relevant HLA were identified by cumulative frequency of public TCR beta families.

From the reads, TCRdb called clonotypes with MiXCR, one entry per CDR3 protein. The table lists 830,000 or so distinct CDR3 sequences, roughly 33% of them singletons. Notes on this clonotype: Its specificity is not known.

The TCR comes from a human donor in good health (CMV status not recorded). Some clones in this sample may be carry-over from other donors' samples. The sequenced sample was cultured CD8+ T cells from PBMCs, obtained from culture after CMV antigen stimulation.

In DNA, the CDR3 is TGTGCCAGCTCACTACTACGAACAGCAGGGGCGGAGAACACTGAAGCTTTCTTT. It specifies CASSLLRTAGAENTEAFF. V and J are TRBV18 and TRBJ1-1; maybe TRBD1 (6 bases). Germline assignment: CDR1 KGHSH and CDR2 LQKENI. CDR3 length: 18 residues. V was trimmed by 4 bases and J by 1 base, leaving 22 bases between them.